A selection of T cell receptor beta chains follows, all from one sample in a study of cytomegalovirus exposure and HLA in healthy donors. The data were produced by immunoSEQ multiplex PCR, yet TCRdb's version contains in-frame clones alone and is incomplete. This table holds 150,000 or so clones, about three quarters found once. The sequenced material came from PBMCs. All receptors derive from a female donor in good health and CMV-seronegative. Each CDR3 is given with its conserved first and last residue.

TRBJ1-3 | TRBV30 | CAWSVSGGNTIYF
TRBJ2-1 | TRBV18 | CASSPASGGSYNEQFF
TRBJ2-1 | TRBV9 | CASNSRDRSDNEQFF
TRBJ2-7 | TRBV7-2 | CASSLPGPWEQYF
TRBJ2-3 | TRBV5-5 | CASSSDAGGDTQYF
TRBJ2-7 | TRBV7-3 | CASSSTSGGAYEQYF
TRBJ1-2 | TRBV6-9 | CASSYFAFFGGEANYGYTF
TRBJ2-3 | TRBV9 | CASSVVGQGADTQYF
TRBJ2-4 | TRBV30 | CAWSVGGVKNIQYF
TRBJ1-2 | TRBV4-3 | CASSQEARQLYGYTF
TRBJ1-2 | TRBV6-5 | CASKNTGGDYGYTF
TRBJ2-1 | TRBV5-1 | CASRQGSYNEQFF
TRBJ1-2 | TRBV6-6 | CASSATGADGYTF
TRBJ1-1 | TRBV6-1 | CASRILNTEAFF
TRBJ2-5 | TRBV6-6 | CASSSSGGPLETQYF
TRBJ2-7 | TRBV7-8 | CASSFTLREQYF
TRBJ2-1 | TRBV27 | CASNGREEGNEQFF
TRBJ2-7 | TRBV7-2 | CASLEAPPGHEQYF
TRBJ1-1 | TRBV5-1 | CASSWRPGQGTEAFF
TRBJ2-5 | TRBV5-1 | CASSSAASEDETQYF
TRBJ1-1 | TRBV7-9 | CASSGRRGNTEAFF
TRBJ2-1 | TRBV5-4 | CASSFGLAVLPTIEQFF
TRBJ2-1 | TRBV28 | CASSFNLRTSGSSYNEQFF
TRBJ1-2 | TRBV19 | CASSPESNYGYTF
TRBJ1-1 | TRBV4-3 | CASSQLRNPNTEAFF
TRBJ2-2 | TRBV7-2 | CASRPRKGGTGELFF
TRBJ2-3 | TRBV7-3 | CASSFGLAATDTQYF
TRBJ2-7 | TRBV4-3 | CASSQHSQGPDGSEQYF
TRBJ1-2 | TRBV6-5 | CASRRDSYGYTF
TRBJ2-4 | TRBV11-2 | CASSLELAKNIQYF
TRBJ2-7 | TRBV6-5 | CYVGNPTGHEQYF
TRBJ2-1 | TRBV7-9 | CASSSLGGLGDEQFF
TRBJ1-3 | TRBV15 | CATSRDFPLLSGNTIYF
TRBJ1-5 | TRBV7-2 | CASSLASRVGQPQHF
TRBJ2-5 | TRBV2 | CASSDEETQYF
TRBJ1-1 | TRBV5-1 | CASRTQDRVGTEAFF
TRBJ2-1 | TRBV29-1 | CSVEDQTHQFF
TRBJ2-7 | TRBV7-3 | CASSERQGPYEQYF
TRBJ2-1 | TRBV19 | CASSIPPAASGRSSYNEQFF
TRBJ2-3 | TRBV5-1 | CASSSGTSGASTDTQYF
TRBJ1-2 | TRBV28 | CASSLRRAGYTF
TRBJ1-1 | TRBV23-1 | CASSQGQGSTEAFF
TRBJ2-6 | TRBV7-9 | CASSFKGASRGANVLTF
TRBJ1-2 | TRBV28 | CASRPLGNRGRTNYGYTF
TRBJ2-5 | TRBV5-1 | CASSFRGWYQETQYF
TRBJ2-3 | TRBV7-9 | CASSLGGTKGDTQYF
TRBJ2-7 | TRBV30 | CAWSVLSYEQYF
TRBJ2-7 | TRBV4-3 | CASSQDTVTYEQYF
TRBJ2-7 | TRBV10-3 | CATEHEAGGYEQYF
TRBJ2-3 | TRBV15 | CATSRPSRGRADTQYF
TRBJ2-1 | TRBV9 | CASSVSGGIGNEQFF
TRBJ1-4 | TRBV14 | CASSPRQVSRIEKLFF
TRBJ1-2 | TRBV7-9 | CATGIISLGWTF
TRBJ2-3 | TRBV30 | CAWSLGAVDTQYF
TRBJ2-7 | TRBV28 | CASSLPGDYEQYF